The 8 T cell receptor beta chains presented below share a single source sample, sequenced in a study of CD8 T cells in Susac syndrome. Random hexamers served to reverse transcribe roughly 0.45 to 1 ug RNA. TCRdb passed the immunoSEQ multiplex PCR reads through MiXCR, listing each CDR3 protein once. The sample lists 150,000 to 200,000 distinct CDR3 sequences; approximately 95% were seen once. Sequencing was done on a sample of CD8+ T cells from PBMCs. The receptors stem from a human donor with multiple sclerosis.

The chain employs TRBV9 and TRBJ2-7; no definite D call. Germline V gives CDR1 SGDLS, CDR2 YYNGEE. The CDR3 length is 12 residues. V lost 0 bases, J lost 5 bases, and 6 bases lay in between. CDR3 DNA sequence: TGTGCCAGCAGCGTAGGAGAGAACGAGCAGTACTTC. It yields the protein CASSVGENEQYF.

The chain carries TRBV4-1 and TRBJ2-7, with D perhaps matching TRBD1 or TRBD2 (5 bases each). This CDR3 contains 16 residues. CDR1 and CDR2 from the germline V gene are MGHRA and YSYEKL. Trimming removed 3 bases at V and 2 bases at J, with 17 bases between. The CDR3 protein is CASSHPPGRGTYEQYF. CDR3 bases: TGCGCCAGCAGCCACCCCCCGGGAAGGGGAACCTACGAGCAGTACTTC.

The V and J genes are TRBV27 and TRBJ2-1, with D possibly being TRBD1 (6 bases). The CDR3 is 14 amino acids. The germline V gene encodes CDR1 MNHEY and CDR2 SMNVEV (reference sequence). V lost 6 bases and J lost 8, with 17 bases in between. The CDR3 coding sequence is TGTGCCAGCAGCTCATCCGGGGACAACCATGAGCAGTTCTTC. This codes for CASSSSGDNHEQFF.

This chain joins TRBV29-1 and TRBJ2-2; D is unclear. CDR1 is SQVTM, CDR2 ANQGSEA, per germline. The length of the CDR3 is 12 residues. Trimming cost V 4 bases and J 2 bases, with 5 bases left between them. The CDR3 bases are TGCAGCGTTGTACCAAACACCGGGGAGCTGTTTTTT. The encoded protein is CSVVPNTGELFF.

The chain links TRBV7-8 to TRBJ2-1; a possible D gene is TRBD2 (6 bases). V was cut by 3 bases and J by 6 bases, with 18 bases left in between. Germline assignment: CDR1 SGHVS and CDR2 FQNEAQ. The CDR3 is 16 amino acids. CDR3 amino acids: CASSLIAGWEFNEQFF. In DNA form, the CDR3 reads TGTGCCAGCAGCTTGATCGCGGGGTGGGAGTTCAATGAGCAGTTCTTC.

The chain recombines TRBV6-6 with TRBJ2-1, with a possible D match to TRBD1 (6 bases). The CDR3 totals 14 residues. V gave up 5 bases and J gave up 2 bases, with 10 bases separating them. Germline CDR1 and CDR2: MNHNY and SVGAGI (reference sequence). The CDR3 DNA reads as TGTGCCAGCAGTCCCGGACAGACCTACAATGAGCAGTTCTTC. This translates into CASSPGQTYNEQFF.

The chain has TRBV12-3 or TRBV12-4 and TRBJ1-2, with no clear D. The length of the CDR3 is 11 residues. Trimming pared 7 bases from V and 6 bases from J, leaving 9 bases between. CDR3 DNA sequence: TGTGCCAGCACGACTGATCATGGCTACACCTTC. Translating it yields CASTTDHGYTF.

This rearrangement joins TRBV5-1 to TRBJ2-3, with a possible D match to TRBD2 (7 bases). Per the germline V gene, CDR1 is SGHRS and CDR2 is YFSETQ. Trimming removed 5 bases at V and 4 bases at J, with 17 bases between. There are 15 residues in the CDR3. CDR3 residues: CASSRADGGPDTQYF. The CDR3 DNA reads as TGCGCCAGCAGTAGAGCTGACGGGGGGCCAGATACGCAGTATTTT.